The 27 T cell receptor beta chains listed next were all sequenced from one sample in a study of T cell responses to AZD1222 COVID-19 vaccine. Measured with immunoSEQ multiplex PCR; TCRdb has only the in-frame clones, and not every one. Counted here are about 110,000 clones, 88% occurring once; the ten biggest clones make up around 13%. The sample in question was peripheral blood, obtained on day 0 of MenACWY control vaccination. The receptors stem from an adult in good health.

The chain is built from TRBV21-1 and TRBJ2-3; the table's D call of TRBD2 was not tested on the DNA. TRBV21-1 is reported as a pseudogene. This CDR3 has 16 residues. The CDR3 sequence: CASSKAQNYPTDTQYF. CDR3 DNA: TGTGCCAGCAGCAAAGCGCAAAACTACCCCACAGATACGCAGTATTTT.

The chain carries TRBV19 and TRBJ1-5, with D hard to call. Germline loops: CDR1 LNHDA, CDR2 SQIVND (reference sequence). The CDR3 totals 17 residues. Trimming took 0 bases from V and 2 from J, leaving 14 bases between them. The CDR3 DNA sequence: TGTGCCAGTAGTATAGAGCTTTGGGGTTTCGGCAATCAGCCCCAGCATTTT. Its protein is CASSIELWGFGNQPQHF.

This clone has more than one count but fewer than ten. V is TRBV4-1 and J is TRBJ2-1; 12 bases align to TRBD1. Germline CDR1 reads MGHRA; CDR2 reads YSYEKL. J lost 2 bases, V lost 10 bases, and 3 bases had no gene match. The CDR3 runs to 14 residues. CDR3 sequence reads: CATRDRGPYNEQFF. The CDR3 bases are TGCGCCACCAGGGACAGGGGGCCCTACAATGAGCAGTTCTTC.

The V gene is TRBV30, the J gene TRBJ1-1, with a possible D match to TRBD1 (6 bases). The ends were cut back, 5 bases at V and 1 base at J, with 11 bases in the middle. CDR1 is GTSNPN, CDR2 SVGIG, per germline (reference sequence). The CDR3 loop spans 13 amino acids. The CDR3 spells CAWEDSSNTEAFF. DNA of the CDR3: TGTGCCTGGGAGGACAGTTCGAACACTGAAGCTTTCTTT.

The rearrangement joins TRBV30 to TRBJ1-5; the D is unclear. Germline CDR1 and CDR2: GTSNPN and SVGIG (reference sequence). Trimming took 4 bases from V and 5 from J, leaving 12 bases between them. The CDR3 covers 13 residues. The CDR3: CAWKSSSDQPQHF. CDR3 sequence (DNA): TGTGCCTGGAAAAGTTCCAGCGATCAGCCCCAGCATTTT. The whole variable domain, remainder taken from reference TRBV30 and TRBJ1-5, is SQTIHQWPATLVQPVGSPLSLECTVEGTSNPNLYWYRQAAGRGLQLLFYSVGIGQISSEVPQNLSASRPQDRQFILSSKKLLLSDSGFYLCAWKSSSDQPQHFGDGTRLSIL.

This clone appeared a few times. This chain connects TRBV2 to TRBJ2-3; D is ambiguous. The CDR3 contains 11 residues. V lost 7 bases and J lost 3, with 5 bases in between. Germline lookup yields CDR1 SNHLY and CDR2 FYNNEI. CDR3 nucleotide sequence: TGTGCCAGCACTTGGACAGATACGCAGTATTTT. Translating gives CASTWTDTQYF.

The chain has TRBV27 and TRBJ2-1; 8 bases match TRBD1. CDR3 length: 17 residues. With V trimmed by 5 bases and J by 6 bases, 15 bases remained unmatched. In germline, CDR1 is MNHEY, CDR2 SMNVEV (reference sequence). Here the CDR3 reads CASSPIIRGLNFNEQFF. CDR3 coding DNA: TGTGCCAGCAGTCCTATAATCAGGGGGCTCAATTTCAATGAGCAGTTCTTC.

J is TRBJ1-2 and V is TRBV30; maybe TRBD1 (6 bases). The CDR3 totals 12 residues. The ends were cut back, 5 bases at V and 8 bases at J, with 15 bases in the middle. CDR1 and CDR2 (germline): GTSNPN, SVGIG (reference sequence). CDR3 amino acids: CAWERQAEGYTF. CDR3 nucleotide sequence: TGTGCCTGGGAACGACAGGCGGAAGGCTACACCTTC. The full variable domain, in which reference TRBV30 and TRBJ1-2 provide the parts outside the CDR3, is SQTIHQWPATLVQPVGSPLSLECTVEGTSNPNLYWYRQAAGRGLQLLFYSVGIGQISSEVPQNLSASRPQDRQFILSSKKLLLSDSGFYLCAWERQAEGYTFGSGTRLTVV.

The chain joins TRBV18 to TRBJ1-5; 7 bases align to TRBD1. The CDR3 totals 14 residues. With 6 bases clipped from V and 3 bases from J, the junction kept 5 bases outside the gene matches. Germline assignment: CDR1 KGHSH and CDR2 LQKENI. In nucleotides, the CDR3 is TGTGCCAGCTCTCGGACAGGACCCAATCAGCCCCAGCATTTT. Translating it yields CASSRTGPNQPQHF.

V usage is TRBV24-1 and J usage is TRBJ2-1; D is tentatively TRBD1 or TRBD2 (6 bases each). The CDR3 runs 13 residues. V was clipped by 10 bases and J by 4 bases, with 13 bases between them. The germline gives CDR1 KGHDR, CDR2 SFDVKD. CDR3 sequence reads: CATLGGAYNEQFF. The CDR3 DNA reads TGTGCCACTTTGGGGGGCGCATACAATGAGCAGTTCTTC.

J is TRBJ1-2 and V is TRBV7-2; possible D gene TRBD1, 6 bases. V shed 5 bases and J shed 8 bases, with 12 bases lying between them. The length of the CDR3 is 12 residues. Germline CDR1 SGHTA, CDR2 FQGNSA. The CDR3 DNA follows: TGTGCCAGCAGCGGACGCAGGGGAGGCTACACCTTC. Translating gives CASSGRRGGYTF.

The rearrangement links TRBV7-2 to TRBJ2-7, with D unclear. The CDR3 runs 13 residues. V shed 4 bases and J shed 4 bases, with 11 bases lying between them. CDR1 and CDR2 (germline): SGHTA, FQGNSA. CDR3 amino acids: CASSSWSGYEQYF. CDR3 DNA: TGTGCCAGCAGCTCCTGGTCCGGGTACGAGCAGTACTTC. The whole variable domain, remainder taken from reference TRBV7-2 and TRBJ2-7, is GAGVSQSPSNKVTEKGKDVELRCDPISGHTALYWYRQSLGQGLEFLIYFQGNSAPDKSGLPSDRFSAERTGGSVSTLTIQRTQQEDSAVYLCASSSWSGYEQYFGPGTRLTVT.

The rearrangement links TRBV20-1 to TRBJ2-1; 7 bases line up with TRBD2. The CDR3 length is 16 residues. In germline, CDR1 is DFQATT, CDR2 SNEGSKA (reference sequence). The trim removed 3 bases at V and 0 bases at J, leaving 8 bases unmatched. The CDR3 loop reads CSASAWGGSSYNEQFF. The CDR3 DNA follows: TGCAGTGCTAGTGCCTGGGGCGGGAGCTCCTACAATGAGCAGTTCTTC.

This chain links TRBV11-3 with TRBJ2-5; possibly TRBD2 for D (5 bases). This CDR3 contains 13 residues. The V and J ends lost 1 base and 3 bases respectively, with 6 bases between them. Germline values: CDR1 SGHNT, CDR2 YENEEA. For the CDR3, the DNA is TGTGCCAGCAGCTTAGCGGGGAAAGAGACCCAGTACTTC. It yields the protein CASSLAGKETQYF.

This chain links TRBV14 with TRBJ2-1; TRBD2 aligns across 7 bases. This CDR3 region has 16 residues. J was trimmed by 8 bases and V by 1 base; bases with no gene match: 11. The germline gives CDR1 SGHDN, CDR2 FVKESK. This CDR3 reads CASSQVGGGLVDEQFF. For the CDR3, the DNA is TGTGCCAGCAGCCAAGTTGGGGGAGGGCTCGTCGATGAGCAGTTCTTC.

V usage is TRBV28 and J usage is TRBJ1-2, with a possible D match to TRBD1 (6 bases). Germline CDR1 MDHEN, CDR2 SYDVKM. V lost 1 base, J lost 4 bases, and 13 bases lay in between. CDR3 size: 15 residues. The CDR3 region has the DNA TGTGCCAGCAGTTTATATCAGGGGCAGGGCTATGGCTACACCTTC. Translation gives CASSLYQGQGYGYTF.

This clone was counted a few times. This chain links TRBV6-5 with TRBJ1-4, with D hard to call. The CDR3 loop spans 16 amino acids. Germline CDR1 is MNHEY and CDR2 is SVGAGI. V was cut by 2 bases and J by 8 bases, with 18 bases left in between. The CDR3: CASSYVAGVGSEKLFF. The CDR3 nucleotides are TGTGCCAGCAGTTACGTGGCGGGAGTCGGGTCCGAAAAACTGTTTTTT.

This rearrangement joins TRBV6-1 to TRBJ2-2; TRBD2 might be the D (5 bases). Trimming took off 2 bases at V and 4 bases at J, with 11 bases between the two ends. The CDR3 covers 15 residues. Germline CDR1 is MNHNS and CDR2 is SASEGT. As DNA, the CDR3 is TGTGCCAGCAGTGAACCTGGACGGGGCACCGGGGAGCTGTTTTTT. It translates to CASSEPGRGTGELFF.

The chain couples TRBV5-4 to TRBJ2-1, with D possibly being TRBD1 (6 bases). The CDR3 totals 13 residues. Looked up from germline, CDR1 is SGHNT and CDR2 is YYREEE (reference sequence). V lost 4 bases, J lost 6 bases, and 11 bases lay in between. DNA for the CDR3: TGTGCCAGCAGCAGAGGACAGTCCAATGAGCAGTTCTTC. Residues: CASSRGQSNEQFF.

The gene calls are TRBV11-2 and TRBJ2-1; 10 positions match TRBD1. The CDR3 length is 16 residues. Trimming at V came to 5 bases and at J to 0 bases, leaving 4 bases not matched to a gene. From germline, CDR1 is SGHAT and CDR2 FQNNGV. The CDR3 DNA sequence: TGTGCCAGCAGCCCCCGGACAGGGGGCTCCTACAATGAGCAGTTCTTC. Translation: CASSPRTGGSYNEQFF.

This clone is a singleton in its sample. J is TRBJ1-3 and V is TRBV15; 12 bases align to TRBD1. Unmatched junction bases numbered 6, after V lost 2 bases and J lost 4 bases. Per germline, CDR1 LNHNV and CDR2 YYDKDF (reference sequence). The CDR3 consists of 17 residues. CDR3 loop: CATSRNPGTGGGNTIYF. CDR3 DNA sequence: TGTGCCACCAGCAGAAACCCCGGGACAGGGGGCGGAAACACCATATATTTT.

Regarding this clone: Relative to the germline gene, one junction end is altered; a read error may explain this. The chain carries TRBV7-7 and TRBJ2-7, with D perhaps given as TRBD1 or TRBD2 (5 bases each). The V gene's germline CDR1 is SSHAT and CDR2 FNYEAQ (reference sequence). This CDR3 region has 13 residues. The CDR3 reads CASSLGTGDEQYF. The CDR3 DNA sequence: TGTGCTAGCAGCTTAGGGACCGGAGACGAGCAGTACTTC.

The chain uses TRBV4-2 and TRBJ1-3; unclear D gene. Germline assignment: CDR1 LGHNA and CDR2 YNFKEQ. V lost 0 bases, J lost 2 bases, and 8 bases lay in between. The CDR3 contains 15 residues. The CDR3 sequence: CASSQDPGAGNTIYF. The CDR3 DNA sequence: TGTGCCAGCAGCCAAGATCCAGGCGCTGGAAACACCATATATTTT.

The V and J genes are TRBV4-2 and TRBJ1-1; D gene uncertain. With 0 bases removed from V and 1 base from J, the gap between germline ends came to 9 bases. The CDR3 contains 15 residues. Germline loops: CDR1 LGHNA, CDR2 YNFKEQ. CDR3 coding DNA: TGTGCCAGCAGCCAAGATGGAAATACGAACACTGAAGCTTTCTTT. Its translation is CASSQDGNTNTEAFF.

The gene calls are TRBV6-1 and TRBJ1-2; tentative D call: TRBD1 (6 bases). The ends were cut back, 0 bases at V and 8 bases at J, with 13 bases in the middle. The germline V gene has CDR1 MNHNS and CDR2 SASEGT. The length of the CDR3 is 14 residues. The CDR3 coding sequence is TGTGCCAGCAGTGAAGCGGCAGGGGAGCGCGGCTACACCTTC. Translating gives CASSEAAGERGYTF.

The V and J genes are TRBV7-2 and TRBJ2-7; the D gene is possibly TRBD2 (6 bases). This CDR3 has 15 amino acids. Germline V gene data show CDR1 as SGHTA and CDR2 as FQGNSA. V was shortened by 1 base and J by 7 bases, with 17 bases between the two germline ends. In DNA, the CDR3 is TGTGCCAGCAGCTTAGTCGCGGGAACTCAGGGAGAGCAGTACTTC. The encoded protein is CASSLVAGTQGEQYF.

The rearrangement joins TRBV6-6 to TRBJ1-6; D is undetermined. Germline-derived CDR1 and CDR2 are MNHNY and SVGAGI (reference sequence). The CDR3 has 16 amino acids. The V gene lost 2 bases and the J gene lost 7 bases, with 15 bases spanning the gap. The CDR3 sequence is CASSYGPSLENSPLHF. In DNA form, the CDR3 reads TGTGCCAGCAGTTACGGCCCGTCTCTTGAGAATTCACCCCTCCACTTT.